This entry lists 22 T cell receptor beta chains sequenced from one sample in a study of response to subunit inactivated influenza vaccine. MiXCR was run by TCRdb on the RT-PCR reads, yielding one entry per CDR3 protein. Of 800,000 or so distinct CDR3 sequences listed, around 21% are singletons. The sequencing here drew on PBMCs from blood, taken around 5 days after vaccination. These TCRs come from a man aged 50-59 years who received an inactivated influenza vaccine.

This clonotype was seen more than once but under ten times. Written as DNA, the CDR3 is TGTGCCAGCAGTCACCGCAGCAGACCCTACAATGAGCAGTTCTTC. It is translated as CASSHRSRPYNEQFF. This chain uses TRBV2 with TRBJ2-1; D is unclear. This CDR3 has 15 residues. CDR1 SNHLY and CDR2 FYNNEI come from the germline V gene. V was trimmed by 5 bases and J by 2 bases, leaving 13 bases between them.

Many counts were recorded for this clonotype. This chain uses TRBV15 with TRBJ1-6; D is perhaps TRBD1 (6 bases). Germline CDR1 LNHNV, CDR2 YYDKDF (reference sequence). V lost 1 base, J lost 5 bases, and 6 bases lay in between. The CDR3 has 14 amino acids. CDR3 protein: CATSRGTDNSPLHF. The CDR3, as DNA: TGTGCCACCAGCAGAGGGACAGATAATTCACCCCTCCACTTT.

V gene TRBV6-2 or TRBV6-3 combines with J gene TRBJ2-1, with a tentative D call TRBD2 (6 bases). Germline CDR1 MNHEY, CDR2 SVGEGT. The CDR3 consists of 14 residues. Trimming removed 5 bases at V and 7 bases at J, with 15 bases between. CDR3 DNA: TGTGCCAGCAGTCCGTCGGGACTTGGGAATGAGCAGTTCTTC. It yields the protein CASSPSGLGNEQFF.

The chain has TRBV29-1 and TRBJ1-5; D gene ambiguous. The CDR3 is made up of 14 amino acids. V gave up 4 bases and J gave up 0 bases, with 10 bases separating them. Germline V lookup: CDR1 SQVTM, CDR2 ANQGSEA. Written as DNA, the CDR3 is TGCAGCGTTGGGGCAGGTGGTAGCAATCAGCCCCAGCATTTT. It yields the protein CSVGAGGSNQPQHF.

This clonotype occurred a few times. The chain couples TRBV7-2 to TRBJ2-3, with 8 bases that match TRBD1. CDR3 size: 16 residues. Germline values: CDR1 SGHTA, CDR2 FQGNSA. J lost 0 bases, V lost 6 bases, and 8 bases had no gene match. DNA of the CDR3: TGTGCCAGCAGACCCCAGGGACAGGTTAGCACAGATACGCAGTATTTT. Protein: CASRPQGQVSTDTQYF.

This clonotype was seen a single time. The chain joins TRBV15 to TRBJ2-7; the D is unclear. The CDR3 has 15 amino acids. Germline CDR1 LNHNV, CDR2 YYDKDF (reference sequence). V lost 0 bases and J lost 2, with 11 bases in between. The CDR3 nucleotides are TGTGCCACCAGCAGAGACCGGGCCACCACCTACGAGCAGTACTTC. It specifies CATSRDRATTYEQYF.

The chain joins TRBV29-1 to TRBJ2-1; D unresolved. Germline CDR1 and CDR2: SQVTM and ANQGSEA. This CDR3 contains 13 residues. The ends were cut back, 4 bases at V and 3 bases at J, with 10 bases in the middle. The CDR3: CSVATANYNEQFF. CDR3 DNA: TGCAGCGTTGCAACGGCGAACTACAATGAGCAGTTCTTC.

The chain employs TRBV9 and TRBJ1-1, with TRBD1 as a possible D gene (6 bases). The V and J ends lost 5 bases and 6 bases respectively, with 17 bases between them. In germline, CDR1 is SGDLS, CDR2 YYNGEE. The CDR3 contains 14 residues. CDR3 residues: CASRPGQPYSEAFF. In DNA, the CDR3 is TGTGCCAGCAGACCGGGACAACCTTACTCTGAAGCTTTCTTT.

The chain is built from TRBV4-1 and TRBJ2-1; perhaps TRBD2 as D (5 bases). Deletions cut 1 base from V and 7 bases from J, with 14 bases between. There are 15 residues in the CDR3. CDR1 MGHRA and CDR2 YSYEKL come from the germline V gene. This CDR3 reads CASSQGAGSGNEQFF. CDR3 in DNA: TGCGCCAGCAGCCAAGGGGCAGGCTCGGGGAATGAGCAGTTCTTC.

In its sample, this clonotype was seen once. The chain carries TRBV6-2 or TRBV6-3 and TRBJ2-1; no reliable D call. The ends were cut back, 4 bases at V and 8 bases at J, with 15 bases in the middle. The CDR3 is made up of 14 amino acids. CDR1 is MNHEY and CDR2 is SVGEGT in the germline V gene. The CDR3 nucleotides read TGTGCCAGCAGTTCCCTAAAGGGTTACGATGAGCAGTTCTTC. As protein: CASSSLKGYDEQFF.

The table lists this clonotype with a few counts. CDR3 sequence: CSARTPSSYNEQFF. The CDR3 DNA sequence: TGCAGTGCTAGGACACCGAGCTCCTACAATGAGCAGTTCTTC. The chain joins TRBV20-1 to TRBJ2-1; no reliable D call. CDR1 is DFQATT, CDR2 SNEGSKA, per germline (reference sequence). There are 14 residues in the CDR3. Trimming stripped 3 bases from V and 0 bases from J, with 9 bases between.

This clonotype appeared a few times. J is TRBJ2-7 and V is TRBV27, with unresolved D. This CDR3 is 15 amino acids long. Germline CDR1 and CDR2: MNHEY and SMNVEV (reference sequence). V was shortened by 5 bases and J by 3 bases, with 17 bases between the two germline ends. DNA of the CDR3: TGTGCCAGCAGTCGCCATGACCAAAGCCTCTACGAGCAGTACTTC. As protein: CASSRHDQSLYEQYF.

The CDR3 here is CSASLPRDGYEQYF. The CDR3 coding sequence is TGCAGTGCTAGTCTGCCCCGGGACGGCTACGAGCAGTACTTC. The chain links TRBV20-1 to TRBJ2-7, with D perhaps being TRBD1 or TRBD2 (5 bases each). This CDR3 is 14 amino acids long. V lost 3 bases, J lost 3 bases, and 15 bases lay in between. Germline V gene lookup returns CDR1 DFQATT and CDR2 SNEGSKA (reference sequence).

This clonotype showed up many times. The CDR3 DNA reads TGTGCCAGCATTAACCCCCCGGGACAGGGGCCCAAAAACATTCAGTACTTC. The encoded protein is CASINPPGQGPKNIQYF. The gene calls are TRBV6-4 and TRBJ2-4, with 10 positions matching TRBD1. The CDR3 spans 17 residues. J gave up 2 bases and V 7 bases, and 11 bases lay outside the gene matches. Per germline, CDR1 MRHNA and CDR2 SNTAGT.

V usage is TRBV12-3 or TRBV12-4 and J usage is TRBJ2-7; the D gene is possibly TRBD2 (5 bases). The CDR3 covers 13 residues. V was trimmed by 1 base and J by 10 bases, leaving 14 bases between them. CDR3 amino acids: CASSLGQAGFQYF. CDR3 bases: TGTGCCAGCAGTTTAGGCCAGGCGGGCTTCCAGTACTTC.

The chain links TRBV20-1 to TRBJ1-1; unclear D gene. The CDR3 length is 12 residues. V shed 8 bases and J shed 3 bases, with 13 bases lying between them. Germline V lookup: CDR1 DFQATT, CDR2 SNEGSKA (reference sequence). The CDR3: CSYLKGDTEAFF. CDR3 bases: TGCAGTTACCTCAAGGGTGACACTGAAGCTTTCTTT.

DNA of the CDR3: TGTGCCAGCAGAAACAGGGGCGCGAACACCGGGGAGCTGTTTTTT. As protein: CASRNRGANTGELFF. V gene TRBV4-2 combines with J gene TRBJ2-2; 7 bases fit TRBD1. The CDR3 spans 15 residues. The V gene end was trimmed by 6 bases and the J gene end by 0 bases; junction bases not matched to a gene: 4. Germline V lookup: CDR1 LGHNA, CDR2 YNFKEQ.

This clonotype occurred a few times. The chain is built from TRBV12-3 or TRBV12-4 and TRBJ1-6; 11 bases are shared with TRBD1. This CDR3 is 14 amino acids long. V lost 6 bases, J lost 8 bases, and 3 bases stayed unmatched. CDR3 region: CASRGTGGYSPLHF. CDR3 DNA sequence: TGTGCCAGCAGGGGGACAGGGGGATATTCACCCCTCCACTTT.

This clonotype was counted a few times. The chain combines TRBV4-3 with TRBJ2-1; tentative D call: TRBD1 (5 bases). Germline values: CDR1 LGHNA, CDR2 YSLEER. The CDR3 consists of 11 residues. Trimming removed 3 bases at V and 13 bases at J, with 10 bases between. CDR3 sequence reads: CASSQGPFQFF. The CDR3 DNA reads TGCGCCAGCAGCCAGGGGCCTTTTCAGTTCTTC.

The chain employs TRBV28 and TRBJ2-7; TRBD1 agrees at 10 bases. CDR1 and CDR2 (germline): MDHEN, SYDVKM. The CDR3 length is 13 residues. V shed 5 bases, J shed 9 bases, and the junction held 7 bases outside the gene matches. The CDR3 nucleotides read TGTGCCAGCAGTCCCGGACAGGGGGGATGGCAGTACTTC. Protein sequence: CASSPGQGGWQYF.

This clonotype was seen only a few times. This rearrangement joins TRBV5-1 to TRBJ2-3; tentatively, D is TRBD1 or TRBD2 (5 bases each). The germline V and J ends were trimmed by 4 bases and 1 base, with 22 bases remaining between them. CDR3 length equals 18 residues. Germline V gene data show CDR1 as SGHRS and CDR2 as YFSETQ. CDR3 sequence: CASSATTLGVRGTDTQYF. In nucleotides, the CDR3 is TGCGCCAGCAGCGCCACAACCTTGGGGGTTAGGGGCACAGATACGCAGTATTTT.

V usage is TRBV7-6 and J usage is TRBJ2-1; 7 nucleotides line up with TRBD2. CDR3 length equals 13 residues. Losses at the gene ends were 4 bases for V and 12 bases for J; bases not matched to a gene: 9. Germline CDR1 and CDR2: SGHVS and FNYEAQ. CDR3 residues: CASSSRPGGRQFF. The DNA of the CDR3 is TGTGCCAGCAGCTCGCGTCCGGGAGGCAGGCAGTTCTTC.